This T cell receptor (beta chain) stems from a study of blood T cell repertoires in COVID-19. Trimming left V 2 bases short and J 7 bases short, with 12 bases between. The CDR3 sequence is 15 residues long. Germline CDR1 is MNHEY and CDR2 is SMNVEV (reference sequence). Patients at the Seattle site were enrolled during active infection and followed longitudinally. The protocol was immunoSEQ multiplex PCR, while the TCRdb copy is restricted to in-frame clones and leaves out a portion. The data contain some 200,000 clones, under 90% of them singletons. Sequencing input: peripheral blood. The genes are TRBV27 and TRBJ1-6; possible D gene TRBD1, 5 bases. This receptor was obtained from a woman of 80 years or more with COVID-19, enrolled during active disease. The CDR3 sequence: CASSLNWGGNSPLHF. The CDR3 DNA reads TGTGCCAGCAGTTTAAATTGGGGGGGGAATTCACCCCTCCACTTT.